Following are 20 T cell receptor beta chains from one sample sequenced in a study of T cell responses to AZD1222 COVID-19 vaccine. Here immunoSEQ multiplex PCR was the method, and the copy in TCRdb shows in-frame clones only, minus some. Of about 180,000 clones listed, 87% are singletons. Sequences were derived from peripheral blood, sampled on day 0 of AZD1222 vaccination. The receptors come from an adult in good health.

This chain connects TRBV10-3 to TRBJ2-7; 11 nucleotides align to TRBD2. Trimming removed 3 bases from V and 1 base from J; junction bases left unmatched: 2. CDR3 size: 15 residues. Germline V CDR1 and CDR2: ENHRY, SYGVKD. CDR3 amino acids: CAISESSGRSYEQYF. The CDR3 DNA reads as TGTGCCATCAGTGAATCTAGCGGGAGGTCCTACGAGCAGTACTTC.

The chain recombines TRBV19 with TRBJ1-1; no clear D. This CDR3 spans 14 amino acids. Trimming cost V 5 bases and J 6 bases, with 16 bases left between them. Germline CDR1 is LNHDA and CDR2 is SQIVND (reference sequence). The CDR3 nucleotides are TGTGCCAGTAGTCCATCCCGACGCCGTCCTGAAGCTTTCTTT. It yields the protein CASSPSRRRPEAFF.

This clone was recorded once. This chain uses TRBV5-4 with TRBJ1-1; D gene unclear. Germline CDR1 is SGHNT and CDR2 is YYREEE (reference sequence). V was cut by 4 bases and J by 5 bases, with 12 bases left in between. This CDR3 is 13 amino acids long. The CDR3 sequence: CASSPSPVTEAFF. The CDR3, as DNA: TGTGCCAGCAGCCCTTCTCCCGTTACTGAAGCTTTCTTT.

The rearrangement joins TRBV7-8 to TRBJ1-2, with D possibly matching TRBD1 (6 bases). Germline CDR1 SGHVS, CDR2 FQNEAQ. Trimming cost V 4 bases and J 7 bases, with 22 bases left between them. The CDR3 is 16 residues long. CDR3 coding DNA: TGTGCCAGCAGCTCACGCTCGTCAGGGGCGCAGGGTGGCTACACCTTC. This gives the protein CASSSRSSGAQGGYTF.

The chain links TRBV7-3 to TRBJ1-2; D possibly corresponds to TRBD1 (6 bases). Trimming stripped 5 bases from V and 8 bases from J, with 15 bases between. Germline V gene lookup returns CDR1 SGHTA and CDR2 FQGTGA. The CDR3 is 13 amino acids. The CDR3, as DNA: TGTGCCAGCAGCCCCCCGACAGGCGTCGGCTACACCTTC. Translation gives CASSPPTGVGYTF.

The J gene is TRBJ1-6, the V gene TRBV6-5, with D tentatively TRBD1 (5 bases). The ends were cut back, 2 bases at V and 10 bases at J, with 9 bases in the middle. The CDR3 is made up of 13 amino acids. From germline, CDR1 is MNHEY and CDR2 SVGAGI. The chain's CDR3 is CASSYGGGSPLHF. CDR3 bases: TGTGCCAGCAGTTACGGTGGGGGATCACCCCTCCACTTT.

As for this clone: The junction shows a germline mismatch at one end, possibly a read error. V and J are TRBV5-1 and TRBJ2-2; no definite D call. Germline CDR1 is SGHRS and CDR2 is YFSETQ. The CDR3 loop spans 12 amino acids. The DNA for the CDR3 is TGCGCCAGCAGCTTGAACCCCGGGGAGCTGTTTTTT. Its protein product is CASSLNPGELFF.

The rearrangement uses TRBV30 and TRBJ1-1; D is unresolved. This CDR3 has 14 amino acids. V dropped 7 bases and J dropped 0 bases, with 15 bases sitting between them. The germline V gene has CDR1 GTSNPN and CDR2 SVGIG (reference sequence). The DNA for the CDR3 is TGTGCCTCCCGTCGGAGGCTAATGAACACTGAAGCTTTCTTT. It is translated as CASRRRLMNTEAFF.

The chain has TRBV28 and TRBJ2-7; D may match TRBD1 or TRBD2 (6 bases each). CDR1 is MDHEN and CDR2 is SYDVKM in the germline V gene. The CDR3 length is 15 residues. V was trimmed by 6 bases and J by 0 bases, leaving 15 bases between them. The chain's CDR3 is CASRVRGAYSYEQYF. The CDR3 DNA sequence: TGTGCCAGCAGGGTTAGGGGGGCCTACTCCTACGAGCAGTACTTC.

This chain links TRBV6-1 with TRBJ1-5; D gene uncertain. Trimming stripped 1 base from V and 0 bases from J, with 7 bases between. This CDR3 contains 15 residues. The germline gives CDR1 MNHNS, CDR2 SASEGT. The CDR3 DNA is TGTGCCAGCAGTGAAGACAGAAATAGCAATCAGCCCCAGCATTTT. Translating gives CASSEDRNSNQPQHF.

This clone was seen just once. The chain combines TRBV18 with TRBJ1-2; 8 bases match TRBD1. Germline V lookup: CDR1 KGHSH, CDR2 LQKENI. This CDR3 has 16 residues. With 2 bases clipped from V and 8 bases from J, the junction kept 13 bases outside the gene matches. CDR3: CASSPGQGNTGKGYTF. For the CDR3, the DNA is TGTGCCAGCTCACCAGGACAGGGAAATACAGGGAAAGGCTACACCTTC.

A single count supports this clone. The chain employs TRBV6-5 and TRBJ2-3, with TRBD1 identical over 8 bases. V lost 7 bases and J lost 5; bases outside the gene matches: 11. The CDR3 runs to 15 residues. The germline V gene has CDR1 MNHEY and CDR2 SVGAGI. The CDR3 loop is CASMGRGPRVDTQYF. The CDR3 nucleotides are TGTGCCAGCATGGGCAGGGGGCCTCGAGTAGATACGCAGTATTTT.

The gene calls are TRBV27 and TRBJ1-1; 9 bases line up with TRBD1. The CDR3 has 14 residues. The V gene end was trimmed by 4 bases and the J gene end by 3 bases; junction bases not matched to a gene: 3. Germline V CDR1 and CDR2: MNHEY, SMNVEV (reference sequence). The CDR3 nucleotides read TGTGCCAGCAGTTATGACAGGGGGTACACTGAAGCTTTCTTT. Its protein is CASSYDRGYTEAFF.

Only a few counts were recorded for this clone. The chain carries TRBV29-1 and TRBJ2-1; possible D gene TRBD1, 6 bases. The ends were cut back, 2 bases at V and 12 bases at J, with 14 bases in the middle. The CDR3 is 12 amino acids. Germline V gene data show CDR1 as SQVTM and CDR2 as ANQGSEA. CDR3 sequence reads: CSVEPDRLGQFF. The CDR3 DNA is TGCAGCGTTGAACCTGACAGGTTAGGGCAGTTCTTC.

This chain connects TRBV28 to TRBJ2-1; 9 bases are shared with TRBD2. The CDR3 is 16 residues long. With 6 bases clipped from V and 0 bases from J, the junction kept 6 bases outside the gene matches. Germline V gene data show CDR1 as MDHEN and CDR2 as SYDVKM. CDR3 DNA sequence: TGTGCCAGCAGGTCCGGGACTAGCATCTCCTACAATGAGCAGTTCTTC. Residues: CASRSGTSISYNEQFF.

This clone was observed once. This chain links TRBV11-3 with TRBJ1-1, with D unclear. CDR1 is SGHNT and CDR2 is YENEEA in the germline V gene. With 0 bases removed from V and 2 bases from J, the gap between germline ends came to 10 bases. CDR3 length: 15 residues. CDR3 in DNA: TGTGCCAGCAGCTTAGACGGCAGGACCAACACTGAAGCTTTCTTT. The encoded protein is CASSLDGRTNTEAFF.

The chain has TRBV5-4 and TRBJ2-4, with TRBD2 matching 9 bases. The V gene's germline CDR1 is SGHNT and CDR2 YYREEE (reference sequence). V shed 4 bases and J 2 bases; nucleotides not matched to a gene: 19. The CDR3 runs 20 residues. CDR3 loop: CASSRRVGAGGPGTKNIQYF. CDR3 nucleotide sequence: TGTGCCAGCAGCAGGAGGGTTGGAGCGGGAGGCCCGGGTACCAAAAACATTCAGTACTTC.

The chain recombines TRBV11-2 with TRBJ1-1; D gene ambiguous. The CDR3 runs to 13 residues. CDR1 and CDR2 from the germline V gene are SGHAT and FQNNGV. Deletions cut 1 base from V and 3 bases from J, with 6 bases between. CDR3 region: CASSLVRDTEAFF. For the CDR3, the DNA is TGTGCCAGCAGCTTAGTGCGGGACACTGAAGCTTTCTTT.

The V gene is TRBV28, the J gene TRBJ1-6, with TRBD1 identical over 8 bases. The CDR3 totals 13 residues. Unmatched junction bases numbered 6, after V lost 8 bases and J lost 9 bases. The V gene's germline CDR1 is MDHEN and CDR2 SYDVKM. The CDR3 sequence: CASRGQGSSPLHF. The DNA of the CDR3 is TGTGCCAGCCGCGGACAGGGATCTTCACCCCTCCACTTT.

V is TRBV11-2 and J is TRBJ2-3, with D perhaps given as TRBD1 or TRBD2 (5 bases each). V was trimmed by 1 base and J by 7 bases, leaving 6 bases between them. Germline loops: CDR1 SGHAT, CDR2 FQNNGV. The CDR3 extends over 12 amino acids. CDR3 nucleotide sequence: TGTGCCAGCAGCTTAGGGGGGAATACGCAGTATTTT. Translated: CASSLGGNTQYF. Variable domain in full (rest from reference TRBV11-2 and TRBJ2-3): EAGVAQSPRYKIIEKRQSVAFWCNPISGHATLYWYQQILGQGPKLLIQFQNNGVVDDSQLPKDRFSAERLKGVDSTLKIQPAKLEDSAVYLCASSLGGNTQYFGPGTRLTVL.